The rows below give T cell receptor beta chains drawn from one sample of a study of cytomegalovirus exposure and HLA in healthy donors. The assay was immunoSEQ multiplex PCR, and TCRdb's table has in-frame clones only and misses some. There are about 71,000 clones in the sample; less than 95% occur only once, and roughly 1% lies in the top ten. The sequenced material came from PBMCs. Receptors originate from a woman younger than 30 in good health and CMV-seronegative. The CDR3 runs from the conserved cysteine through the conserved F or W. The D gene is left open where the match is weak. Rows give clone size only sometimes, using once, few, many, or a class for an expanded clone.

15 | NA | TRBJ1-2 | NA | TRBV5-5 | CASIRAEGGNYGYTF | TGTGCCAGCATCCGAGCAGAGGGGGGGAACTATGGCTACACCTTC
14 | once | TRBJ1-1 | NA | TRBV9 | CASSPGHQNTEAFF | TGTGCCAGCAGTCCGGGACACCAAAACACTGAAGCTTTCTTT
14 | few | TRBJ2-7 | NA | TRBV10-1 | CASSPKEGSHEQYF | TGCGCCAGCAGCCCGAAGGAGGGATCCCACGAGCAGTACTTC
16 | once | TRBJ2-3 | NA | TRBV11-2 | CASSPFGGPGTDTQYF | TGTGCCAGCAGCCCCTTCGGCGGGCCGGGCACAGATACGCAGTATTTT
15 | NA | TRBJ2-7 | TRBD2 | TRBV5-6 | CASSYGTSGIYEQYF | TGTGCCAGCAGCTACGGGACTAGCGGGATCTACGAGCAGTACTTC
12 | NA | TRBJ2-5 | NA | TRBV5-8 | CASSPTGGTQYF | TGTGCCAGCAGCCCGACTGGCGGGACCCAGTACTTC
16 | NA | TRBJ2-2 | TRBD2 | TRBV14 | CASSPGLAGSTGELFF | TGTGCCAGCAGCCCAGGTCTAGCGGGAAGCACCGGGGAGCTGTTTTTT
14 | NA | TRBJ1-4 | TRBD1 | TRBV29-1 | CSVGGQGMNEKLFF | TGCAGCGTGGGGGGACAGGGGATGAATGAAAAACTGTTTTTT
16 | NA | TRBJ2-2 | TRBD2 | TRBV7-8 | CASSRKAGEGIGELFF | TGTGCCAGCAGCCGGAAAGCGGGGGAAGGTATCGGGGAGCTGTTTTTT
15 | NA | TRBJ2-7 | TRBD1 | TRBV5-5 | CASSYRQGSMGEQYF | TGTGCCAGCAGCTACCGACAGGGTTCGATGGGCGAGCAGTACTTC
18 | NA | TRBJ2-7 | TRBD2 | TRBV27 | CASSLRIAGGLHPYEQYF | TGTGCCAGCAGTTTAAGGATAGCGGGGGGCTTACACCCCTACGAGCAGTACTTC
18 | NA | TRBJ2-2 | TRBD2 | TRBV9 | CASSVRSSGGANTGELFF | TGTGCCAGCAGCGTAAGGTCGAGCGGGGGTGCGAACACCGGGGAGCTGTTTTTT
17 | NA | TRBJ2-3 | NA | TRBV5-6 | CASSLWGLGVILDTQYF | TGTGCCAGCAGCTTGTGGGGGCTGGGAGTCATTTTAGATACGCAGTATTTT
17 | NA | TRBJ2-2 | TRBD2 | TRBV11-2 | CASSLDRLAGNTGELFF | TGTGCCAGCAGCTTAGATCGGCTAGCGGGTAACACCGGGGAGCTGTTTTTT
15 | NA | TRBJ2-1 | TRBD2 | TRBV28 | CASSLTSGAPNEQFF | TGTGCCAGCAGTCTTACTAGCGGGGCACCCAATGAGCAGTTCTTC
16 | NA | TRBJ2-2 | NA | TRBV19 | CASRKQGQWNTGELFF | TGTGCCAGTAGGAAACAGGGACAATGGAACACCGGGGAGCTGTTTTTT
13 | NA | TRBJ1-2 | NA | TRBV6-5 | CASSLDRSYGYTF | TGTGCCAGCAGCCTGGACAGAAGTTATGGCTACACCTTC
16 | NA | TRBJ2-2 | TRBD1 | TRBV19 | CASSLIGGRGTGELFF | TGTGCCAGTAGCCTTATAGGGGGCAGGGGAACCGGGGAGCTGTTTTTT
19 | NA | TRBJ2-5 | TRBD2 | TRBV4-2 | CASSQDLEDTRGDQETQYF | TGTGCCAGCAGCCAAGATCTGGAGGATACGCGGGGGGACCAAGAGACCCAGTACTTC
14 | NA | TRBJ2-7 | NA | TRBV6-5 | CASSDSPGVDEQYF | TGTGCCAGCAGTGACTCTCCAGGGGTGGACGAGCAGTACTTC
15 | NA | TRBJ1-5 | TRBD1 | TRBV6-1 | CASWDRVSLVQPQHF | TGTGCCAGCTGGGACAGGGTTTCTTTGGTTCAGCCCCAGCATTTT
14 | NA | TRBJ2-3 | TRBD2 | TRBV9 | CASSVGTSRDTQYF | TGTGCCAGCAGCGTCGGGACTAGTCGAGATACGCAGTATTTT
13 | NA | TRBJ1-1 | NA | TRBV6-6 | CGTGQHMNTEAFF | TGTGGGACTGGACAGCATATGAACACTGAAGCTTTCTTT
16 | NA | TRBJ2-6 | TRBD1 | TRBV7-2 | CASSSTGGAWANVLTF | TGTGCCAGCAGCTCTACAGGGGGCGCGTGGGCCAACGTCCTGACTTTC
18 | NA | TRBJ2-6 | NA | TRBV5-1 | CASSLGRGLISGANVLTF | TGCGCCAGCAGCTTGGGGAGAGGGCTCATCTCTGGGGCCAACGTCCTGACTTTC
11 | NA | TRBJ2-5 | TRBD1 | TRBV10-3 | CATQGAETQYF | TGTGCCACTCAGGGGGCGGAGACCCAGTACTTC
16 | NA | TRBJ2-5 | NA | TRBV6-6 | CASSYLSAGSLETQYF | TGTGCCAGCAGTTACTTGTCAGCTGGGAGCTTGGAGACCCAGTACTTC
14 | NA | TRBJ2-5 | TRBD1 | TRBV5-1 | CASSVGTVEETQYF | TGCGCCAGCAGCGTAGGGACAGTCGAGGAGACCCAGTACTTC
13 | NA | TRBJ1-1 | NA | TRBV7-8 | CASSQRQNTEAFF | TGTGCCAGCAGCCAAAGACAGAACACTGAAGCTTTCTTT
16 | NA | TRBJ1-1 | NA | TRBV5-5 | CASSLVGSGVNTEAFF | TGTGCCAGCAGCTTGGTAGGTAGCGGGGTGAACACTGAAGCTTTCTTT
18 | NA | TRBJ1-6 | TRBD1 | TRBV12-5 | CASGLVNRGGIVDSPLHF | TGTGCTAGTGGTTTGGTGAACAGGGGAGGTATCGTGGATTCACCCCTCCACTTT
15 | many | TRBJ1-2 | NA | TRBV27 | CASSNSGGYLYGYTF | TGTGCCAGCAGTAACAGTGGGGGCTACTTGTATGGCTACACCTTC
13 | NA | TRBJ2-7 | NA | TRBV19 | CASSFSGSYEQYF | TGTGCCAGTAGTTTTAGCGGCTCCTACGAGCAGTACTTC
16 | NA | TRBJ2-1 | NA | TRBV6-4 | CASSKSGESSYNEQFF | TGTGCCAGCAGCAAGTCGGGGGAAAGCTCCTACAATGAGCAGTTCTTC
17 | NA | TRBJ2-2 | NA | TRBV4-3 | CASSQERAGSNTGELFF | TGCGCCAGCAGCCAAGAAAGGGCAGGGTCGAACACCGGGGAGCTGTTTTTT
16 | NA | TRBJ1-2 | TRBD1 | TRBV19 | CASSPAGTGRFGGYTF | TGTGCCAGTAGTCCAGCCGGGACAGGGAGGTTTGGCGGCTACACCTTC
13 | NA | TRBJ2-7 | TRBD2 | TRBV27 | CASVCGRWYEQYF | TGTGCCAGCGTTTGCGGGAGGTGGTACGAGCAGTACTTC
14 | NA | TRBJ2-3 | NA | TRBV12-5 | CASGMGLLTDTQYF | TGTGCTAGTGGTATGGGACTCCTCACAGATACGCAGTATTTT
13 | NA | TRBJ2-5 | TRBD2 | TRBV6-6 | CASGGGGGATQYF | TGTGCCAGCGGCGGCGGCGGGGGGGCCACCCAGTACTTC
14 | NA | TRBJ2-4 | TRBD2 | TRBV18 | CASSPAGGKNIQYF | TGTGCCAGCTCACCCGCGGGGGGGAAAAACATTCAGTACTTC
14 | NA | TRBJ2-1 | TRBD1 | TRBV2 | CASSETGGYNEQFF | TGTGCCAGCAGTGAGACAGGGGGCTACAATGAGCAGTTCTTC
17 | NA | TRBJ2-3 | NA | TRBV18 | CASSLQNLLPSTDTQYF | TGTGCCAGCTCACTCCAAAACTTACTGCCTAGCACAGATACGCAGTATTTT
13 | NA | TRBJ2-4 | NA | TRBV6-1 | CASSEGTVSIQYF | TGTGCCAGCAGTGAGGGCACCGTATCCATTCAGTACTTC
13 | NA | TRBJ1-3 | NA | TRBV18 | CASSPGQGNTIYF | TGTGCCAGCTCACCTGGACAGGGAAACACCATATATTTT
15 | NA | TRBJ2-7 | TRBD1 | TRBV5-4 | CASSRQGFGTYEQYF | TGTGCCAGCAGCCGACAGGGGTTCGGGACCTACGAGCAGTACTTC
13 | NA | TRBJ1-1 | NA | TRBV6-6 | CASSYIRNTEAFF | TGTGCCAGCAGTTATATCAGGAACACTGAAGCTTTCTTT
13 | NA | TRBJ2-7 | NA | TRBV2 | CASKRLSLREQYF | TGTGCCAGCAAACGACTGAGCCTACGAGAGCAGTACTTC